The 29 T cell receptor beta chains below were found in one sample sequenced in a study of OX40 agonist ivuxolimab in advanced cancers. Assay: immunoSEQ multiplex PCR; the TCRdb copy retains only in-frame clones and omits some. This sample yields 40,000 to 45,000 clones, of which roughly 85% are seen a single time; approximately 15% belongs to the top ten. This material consisted of CD4+ or CD8+ T cells sorted from blood, taken in a trial of the OX40 agonist ivuxolimab. Source of these receptors: an adult with an advanced solid tumor such as melanoma, head and neck, liver or kidney cancer.

This sequence joins TRBV27 and TRBJ2-6, with D perhaps matching TRBD1 (6 bases). CDR1 and CDR2 from the germline V gene are MNHEY and SMNVEV (reference sequence). The CDR3 contains 17 residues. The ends were cut back, 3 bases at V and 2 bases at J, with 14 bases in the middle. CDR3 nucleotides: TGTGCCAGCAGTTTGTCCGGGACACCGACTGGGGCCAACGTCCTGACTTTC. Its protein product is CASSLSGTPTGANVLTF.

This clone was counted a few times. The chain couples TRBV29-1 to TRBJ1-1; D is possibly TRBD1 (6 bases). The CDR3 spans 12 residues. V dropped 0 bases and J dropped 11 bases, with 13 bases sitting between them. Per the germline V gene, CDR1 is SQVTM and CDR2 is ANQGSEA. CDR3 in amino acids: CSVEDGGLGAFF. CDR3 nucleotide sequence: TGCAGCGTTGAAGATGGGGGGCTCGGGGCTTTCTTT.

The chain recombines TRBV4-1 with TRBJ1-2, with D unresolved. The germline V gene encodes CDR1 MGHRA and CDR2 YSYEKL. V was clipped by 1 base and J by 6 bases, with 3 bases between them. This CDR3 spans 11 amino acids. The CDR3 reads CASSQANGYTF. CDR3 sequence (DNA): TGCGCCAGCAGCCAAGCAAATGGCTACACCTTC.

The chain uses TRBV19 and TRBJ2-1; D ambiguous. V was shortened by 11 bases and J by 8 bases, with 22 bases between the two germline ends. CDR1 and CDR2 from the germline V gene are LNHDA and SQIVND (reference sequence). The CDR3 spans 14 residues. In DNA, the CDR3 is TGTGCCTCAATAAGACATGCTGGATCCGATGAGCAGTTCTTC. It specifies CASIRHAGSDEQFF.

This chain links TRBV28 with TRBJ2-1; 8 positions agree with TRBD2. The CDR3 length is 15 residues. Germline-derived CDR1 and CDR2 are MDHEN and SYDVKM. The trim removed 2 bases at V and 5 bases at J, leaving 5 bases unmatched. CDR3 sequence (DNA): TGTGCCAGCAGTTTAAGACTAGCGAGAAACAATGAGCAGTTCTTC. Translating gives CASSLRLARNNEQFF.

This CDR3 is CASSDPGLGCTDTQYF. The CDR3 nucleotides read TGTGCCAGCAGTGACCCGGGACTAGGGTGCACAGATACGCAGTATTTT. The V and J genes are TRBV6-4 and TRBJ2-3, with TRBD2 matching 8 bases. The CDR3 has 16 amino acids. Germline V gene data show CDR1 as MRHNA and CDR2 as SNTAGT. Losses at the gene ends were 2 bases for V and 1 base for J; bases not matched to a gene: 5.

The rearrangement joins TRBV7-9 to TRBJ2-7; D unresolved. This CDR3 contains 14 residues. Trimming removed 2 bases at V and 2 bases at J, with 10 bases between. CDR1 is SEHNR, CDR2 FQNEAQ, per germline (reference sequence). CDR3 in amino acids: CASSLTDRAYEQYF. CDR3 DNA: TGTGCCAGCAGCTTAACGGACCGAGCCTACGAGCAGTACTTC. The full variable domain, rest sourced from reference TRBV7-9 and TRBJ2-7, is DTGVSQNPRHKITKRGQNVTFRCDPISEHNRLYWYRQTLGQGPEFLTYFQNEAQLEKSRLLSDRFSAERPKGSFSTLEIQRTEQGDSAMYLCASSLTDRAYEQYFGPGTRLTVT.

The V and J genes are TRBV10-2 and TRBJ1-1, with 7 bases aligning to TRBD1. Germline values: CDR1 WSHSY, CDR2 SAAADI. CDR3 length equals 15 residues. Trimming at V came to 2 bases and at J to 5 bases, leaving 8 bases not matched to a gene. This CDR3 is CASSEPRQGFTEAFF. CDR3 coding DNA: TGCGCCAGCAGTGAGCCGCGACAGGGTTTTACTGAAGCTTTCTTT.

This clone was observed a handful of times. This chain links TRBV5-4 with TRBJ1-1; D not certain. The germline CDR1 and CDR2 sequences are SGHNT and YYREEE (reference sequence). The CDR3 is 17 amino acids. Deletions cut 0 bases from V and 3 bases from J, with 18 bases between. Here the CDR3 DNA reads TGTGCCAGCAGCTTGGGAACTCCGGCTAAGAGGGACACTGAAGCTTTCTTT. This translates into CASSLGTPAKRDTEAFF.

V usage is TRBV4-2 and J usage is TRBJ2-2; 9 positions agree with TRBD1. This CDR3 is 15 amino acids long. V lost 2 bases to trimming and J lost 3 bases; unmatched junction nucleotides: 1. The germline CDR1 and CDR2 sequences are LGHNA and YNFKEQ. DNA of the CDR3: TGTGCCAGCAGCCAAAGGACAGGGGACACCGGGGAGCTGTTTTTT. Translation: CASSQRTGDTGELFF.

V gene TRBV7-2 combines with J gene TRBJ2-7; D may match TRBD1 or TRBD2 (6 bases each). V shed 3 bases and J shed 2 bases, with 8 bases lying between them. The CDR3 sequence is 13 residues long. Germline assignment: CDR1 SGHTA and CDR2 FQGNSA. The CDR3 sequence is CASSFGGAYEQYF. The CDR3 DNA is TGTGCCAGCAGCTTCGGGGGCGCCTACGAGCAGTACTTC.

The rearrangement links TRBV4-1 to TRBJ2-1; no clear D gene. Germline CDR1 reads MGHRA; CDR2 reads YSYEKL. V was cut by 2 bases and J by 6 bases, with 8 bases left in between. The CDR3 is 13 residues long. CDR3 in amino acids: CASSQQLLNEQFF. CDR3 sequence (DNA): TGCGCCAGCAGCCAACAGCTGCTCAATGAGCAGTTCTTC.

The J gene is TRBJ2-1, the V gene TRBV7-6; 8 nucleotides line up with TRBD2. CDR1 SGHVS and CDR2 FNYEAQ come from the germline V gene. There are 16 residues in the CDR3. Trimming removed 1 base from V and 9 bases from J; junction bases left unmatched: 11. CDR3 DNA sequence: TGTGCCAGCAGCTTAGGGGTTAGCGGGATACCCTCTGAGCAGTTCTTC. The encoded protein is CASSLGVSGIPSEQFF. The variable domain in full, with the rest retrieved from reference TRBV7-6 and TRBJ2-1, is GAGVSQSPRYKVTKRGQDVALRCDPISGHVSLYWYRQALGQGPEFLTYFNYEAQQDKSGLPNDRFSAERPEGSISTLTIQRTEQRDSAMYRCASSLGVSGIPSEQFFGPGTRLTVL.

This clone was observed a handful of times. This sequence joins TRBV9 and TRBJ2-7; 10 bases are a match to TRBD2. The CDR3 has 15 amino acids. From germline, CDR1 is SGDLS and CDR2 YYNGEE. The V gene end was trimmed by 2 bases and the J gene end by 7 bases; junction bases not matched to a gene: 9. CDR3 sequence: CASSVVASGRGEQYF. The CDR3 DNA follows: TGTGCCAGCAGCGTTGTCGCTAGCGGGAGAGGGGAGCAGTACTTC.

The CDR3 is CASSVGTDEAFF. CDR3 DNA sequence: TGTGCCAGCAGCGTTGGCACCGATGAAGCTTTCTTT. The rearrangement joins TRBV9 to TRBJ1-1; the D is unclear. The CDR3 is 12 residues long. Trimming pared 2 bases from V and 7 bases from J, leaving 9 bases between. Germline values: CDR1 SGDLS, CDR2 YYNGEE.

The rearrangement joins TRBV9 to TRBJ2-3; no clear D gene. The germline V gene has CDR1 SGDLS and CDR2 YYNGEE. Trimming took off 0 bases at V and 1 base at J, with 3 bases between the two ends. This CDR3 has 13 residues. The CDR3 bases are TGTGCCAGCAGCGTAGGGGGCACAGATACGCAGTATTTT. Protein: CASSVGGTDTQYF.

The chain carries TRBV7-2 and TRBJ2-7; perhaps D is TRBD1 or TRBD2 (5 bases each). Deletions cut 5 bases from V and 3 bases from J, with 14 bases between. Germline V gene data show CDR1 as SGHTA and CDR2 as FQGNSA. The length of the CDR3 is 14 residues. The CDR3: CASSPGTENYEQYF. CDR3 sequence (DNA): TGTGCCAGCAGCCCAGGGACGGAAAACTACGAGCAGTACTTC.

The J gene is TRBJ2-3, the V gene TRBV11-3; 9 bases match TRBD1. The CDR3 runs 18 residues. The germline V gene has CDR1 SGHNT and CDR2 YENEEA. The J segment lost 0 bases and the V segment lost 5 bases, leaving 12 bases of the junction unmatched. CDR3 bases: TGTGCCAGCAGCGGTAGGGACAGGGAGCCCTTTAGCACAGATACGCAGTATTTT. Protein sequence: CASSGRDREPFSTDTQYF.

This clone was recorded once. The chain recombines TRBV27 with TRBJ2-3; a weak D match, TRBD2 (6 bases). The CDR3 is made up of 15 amino acids. V was trimmed by 7 bases and J by 4 bases, leaving 18 bases between them. CDR1 MNHEY and CDR2 SMNVEV come from the germline V gene (reference sequence). CDR3 sequence (DNA): TGTGCCAGCACTCCGGGAGTGCGGGACCCAGATACGCAGTATTTT. This translates into CASTPGVRDPDTQYF.

The chain couples TRBV9 to TRBJ2-3, with 8 bases identical to TRBD2. Unmatched junction bases numbered 8, after V lost 3 bases and J lost 2 bases. CDR3 size: 16 residues. Per the germline V gene, CDR1 is SGDLS and CDR2 is YYNGEE. The CDR3 spells CASSAGLATTTDTQYF. The CDR3 bases are TGTGCCAGCAGCGCCGGACTAGCTACCACCACAGATACGCAGTATTTT.

In regard to this clone: Sequence at one end of the junction differs from germline and may be a read error. The chain uses TRBV7-7 and TRBJ2-7; 7 nucleotides align to TRBD2. Germline V gives CDR1 SSHAT, CDR2 FNYEAQ (reference sequence). The CDR3 contains 17 residues. CDR3 DNA: TGTGCTAGCAGCGTAGGGTTTCAAGCGGGACCCCCCTCCGAGCAGTACTTC. It yields the protein CASSVGFQAGPPSEQYF.

CDR3 DNA: TGTGCCAGCAGCTTATCCCAGGAGAACATTCAGTACTTC. Its translation: CASSLSQENIQYF. This chain connects TRBV5-6 to TRBJ2-4, with unresolved D. Germline V gene data show CDR1 as SGHDT and CDR2 as YYEEEE. The CDR3 is 13 amino acids. V was pared by 2 bases and J by 7 bases, with 10 bases between.

The J gene is TRBJ2-2, the V gene TRBV6-5, with D maybe TRBD1 (7 bases). The CDR3 sequence is 16 residues long. CDR1 is MNHEY and CDR2 is SVGAGI in the germline V gene. Trimming shortened V by 0 bases and J by 7 bases, and 15 bases separated the two germline ends. The CDR3 sequence: CASSYSGGGSLGELFF. The CDR3, as DNA: TGTGCCAGCAGTTACTCAGGAGGGGGCAGTCTCGGGGAGCTGTTTTTT.

The rearrangement uses TRBV11-2 and TRBJ2-7; D possibly corresponds to TRBD2 (7 bases). The ends were cut back, 1 base at V and 2 bases at J, with 12 bases in the middle. The CDR3 loop spans 15 amino acids. Germline lookup yields CDR1 SGHAT and CDR2 FQNNGV. CDR3 sequence: CASSLGAGATYEQYF. CDR3 DNA: TGTGCCAGCAGCTTAGGGGCGGGGGCAACCTACGAGCAGTACTTC.

The V call is TRBV19, the J call TRBJ2-4, with 10 nucleotides matching TRBD1. From germline, CDR1 is LNHDA and CDR2 SQIVND (reference sequence). Losses at the gene ends were 4 bases for V and 0 bases for J; bases not matched to a gene: 3. The CDR3 is 16 residues long. CDR3 protein: CASSTGTGEAKNIQYF. In DNA, the CDR3 is TGTGCCAGTAGTACTGGGACAGGGGAAGCCAAAAACATTCAGTACTTC. The entire variable domain, with the rest obtained from reference TRBV19 and TRBJ2-4, is as follows: DGGITQSPKYLFRKEGQNVTLSCEQNLNHDAMYWYRQDPGQGLRLIYYSQIVNDFQKGDIAEGYSVSREKKESFPLTVTSAQKNPTAFYLCASSTGTGEAKNIQYFGAGTRLSVL.

This chain links TRBV7-4 with TRBJ1-2; 9 nucleotides agree with TRBD1. The CDR3 runs 15 residues. Germline values: CDR1 SGHVT, CDR2 SQSDAQ. V trimming: 3 bases; J trimming: 1 base; junction bases outside the gene matches: 3. CDR3 amino acids: CASSFWDRVNYGYTF. The CDR3 nucleotides read TGTGCCAGCAGCTTCTGGGACAGGGTTAACTATGGCTACACCTTC.

The CDR3 region is CASSLVFRAYEQYF. In DNA form, the CDR3 reads TGTGCCAGCAGCTTAGTATTCAGGGCCTACGAGCAGTACTTC. This chain joins TRBV11-2 and TRBJ2-7; weak D call: TRBD1 (5 bases). The V gene lost 1 base and the J gene lost 2 bases, with 9 bases spanning the gap. Germline V gene lookup returns CDR1 SGHAT and CDR2 FQNNGV. The CDR3 has 14 residues.

This clone was detected only a few times. The chain employs TRBV7-2 and TRBJ2-3, with TRBD2 matching 13 bases. From germline, CDR1 is SGHTA and CDR2 FQGNSA. J gave up 2 bases and V 6 bases, and 5 bases lay outside the gene matches. The CDR3 is made up of 16 amino acids. CDR3 nucleotide sequence: TGTGCCAGCAGAAACGGACTAGCGGGGGCCACAGATACGCAGTATTTT. It is translated as CASRNGLAGATDTQYF.

Turning to this clone: The junction differs from germline at one of its ends, possibly a read error. This sequence joins TRBV19 and TRBJ2-7, with a tentative D call TRBD1 (5 bases). The CDR3 contains 14 residues. The germline V gene has CDR1 LNHDA and CDR2 SQIVND (reference sequence). CDR3 in amino acids: CASSIDRASHEQYF. CDR3 DNA: TGTGCCAGTAGTATAGACAGGGCCTCCCACGAGCAGTACTTC.